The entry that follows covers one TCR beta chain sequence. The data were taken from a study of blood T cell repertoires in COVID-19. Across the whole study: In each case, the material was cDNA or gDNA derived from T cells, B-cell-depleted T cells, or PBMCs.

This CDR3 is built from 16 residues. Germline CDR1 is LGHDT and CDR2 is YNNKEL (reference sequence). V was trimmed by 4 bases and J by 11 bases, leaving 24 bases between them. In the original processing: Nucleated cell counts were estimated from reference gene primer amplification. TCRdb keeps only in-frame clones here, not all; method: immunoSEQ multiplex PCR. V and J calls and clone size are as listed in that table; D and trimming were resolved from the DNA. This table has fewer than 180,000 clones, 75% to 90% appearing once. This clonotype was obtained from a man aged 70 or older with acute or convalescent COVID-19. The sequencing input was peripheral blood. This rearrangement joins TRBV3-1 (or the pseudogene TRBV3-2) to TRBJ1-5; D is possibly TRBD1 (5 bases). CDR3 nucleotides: TGTGCCAGCAGCCCGCAACCGGACGGGGGAATAGACGCCCAGCATTTT. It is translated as CASSPQPDGGIDAQHF.